This T cell receptor beta chain was recovered during a study of T-cell memory formation after mild COVID-19. Study results and limitations: Certain responding clones were present in pre-infection memory, suggesting participation of cross-reactive memory. Contracting CD4+ clones lay largely in CM and EM, with CD8+ ones residing in EMRA. Day 15 to 85 contractors were CD4/CD8 balanced; later expanders leaned CD4+.

This clonotype was counted only a few times. The antigen is not known. From the 5' RACE reads, TCRdb called clonotypes with MiXCR, one entry per CDR3 protein. The repertoire holds hundreds of thousands of distinct CDR3 sequences, around 17% seen once, with approximately 3.5% in the top ten. The V end was cut by 2 bases, the J end by 8 bases, with 16 bases between. This CDR3 spans 14 amino acids. CDR1 is SGHDT, CDR2 YYEEEE, per germline. The V call is TRBV5-6, the J call TRBJ1-1; D gene ambiguous. The sequenced sample consisted of PBMCs or a T cell subset sorted from them (not recorded which). The TCR sequence derives from a young man who had mild COVID-19 (a few samples of this study predate the infection). Cell type and time point are not known. DNA of the CDR3: TGTGCCAGCAGCTTACACCCAGGAGAGGTGGAAGCTTTCTTT. It is translated as CASSLHPGEVEAFF.